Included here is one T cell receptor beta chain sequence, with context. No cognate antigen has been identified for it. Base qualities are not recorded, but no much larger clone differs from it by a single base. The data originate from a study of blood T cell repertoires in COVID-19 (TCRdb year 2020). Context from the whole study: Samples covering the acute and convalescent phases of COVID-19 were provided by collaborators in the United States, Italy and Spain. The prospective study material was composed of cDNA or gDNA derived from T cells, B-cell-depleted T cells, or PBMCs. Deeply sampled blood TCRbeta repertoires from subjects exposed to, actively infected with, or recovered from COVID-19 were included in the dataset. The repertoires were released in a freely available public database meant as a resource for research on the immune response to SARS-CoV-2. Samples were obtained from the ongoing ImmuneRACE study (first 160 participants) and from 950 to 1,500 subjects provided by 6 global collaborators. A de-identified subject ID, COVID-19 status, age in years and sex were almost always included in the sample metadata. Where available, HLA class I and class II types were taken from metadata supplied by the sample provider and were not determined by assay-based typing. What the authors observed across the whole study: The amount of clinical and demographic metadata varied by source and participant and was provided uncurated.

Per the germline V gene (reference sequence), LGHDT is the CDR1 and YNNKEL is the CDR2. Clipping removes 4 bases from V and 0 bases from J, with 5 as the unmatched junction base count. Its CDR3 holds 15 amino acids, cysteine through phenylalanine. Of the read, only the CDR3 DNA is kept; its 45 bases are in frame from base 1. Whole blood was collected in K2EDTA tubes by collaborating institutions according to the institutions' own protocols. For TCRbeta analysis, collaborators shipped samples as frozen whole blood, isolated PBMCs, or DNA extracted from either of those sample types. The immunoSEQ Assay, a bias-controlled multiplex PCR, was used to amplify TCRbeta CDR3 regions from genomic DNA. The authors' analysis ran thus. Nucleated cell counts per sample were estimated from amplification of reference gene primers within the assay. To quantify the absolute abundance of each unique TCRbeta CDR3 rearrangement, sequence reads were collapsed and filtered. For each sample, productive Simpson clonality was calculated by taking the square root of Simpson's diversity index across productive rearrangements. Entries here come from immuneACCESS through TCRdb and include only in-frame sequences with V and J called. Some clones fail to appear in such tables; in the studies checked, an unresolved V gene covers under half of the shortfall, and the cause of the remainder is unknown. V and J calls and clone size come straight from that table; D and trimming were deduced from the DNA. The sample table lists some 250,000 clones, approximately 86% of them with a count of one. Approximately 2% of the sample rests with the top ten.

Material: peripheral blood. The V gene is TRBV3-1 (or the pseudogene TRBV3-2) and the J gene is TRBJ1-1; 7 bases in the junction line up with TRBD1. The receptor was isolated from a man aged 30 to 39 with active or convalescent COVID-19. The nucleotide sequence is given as TGTGCCAGCAGCCCTTGGGACAGCTTGAACACTGAAGCTTTCTTT. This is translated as CASSPWDSLNTEAFF.